The rows below give T cell receptor beta chains drawn from one sample of a study of T cells after yellow fever vaccination. Via MiXCR, TCRdb re-called the 5' RACE reads, giving one row per CDR3 protein. Among under 50,000 distinct CDR3 sequences, approximately 6.3% were seen once, and the ten largest hold about 10%. This sample comprised PBMCs, either bulk or a sorted T-cell subset (CD4+, CD8+, memory, or dextramer-sorted; not recorded which), obtained 45 days after the yellow fever booster vaccination. The receptors originated from a man aged 30-40 years who received the YFV17D yellow fever vaccine. Each CDR3 is given with its conserved first and last residue. The D gene is left open where the match is weak. Clone size, where shown, is once, few, many, or a class for clones that have expanded.

CDR3aa: CASSRDRQSYEQYF
CDR3nt: TGTGCCAGCAGCCGGGACAGGCAATCCTACGAGCAGTACTTC
len: 14
abundance: many
v_gene: TRBV11-2
j_gene: TRBJ2-7
d_gene: TRBD1

CDR3aa: CASSLNRMPQETQYF
CDR3nt: TGTGCCAGCAGCCTAAACAGAATGCCCCAAGAGACCCAGTACTTC
len: 15
abundance: many
v_gene: TRBV5-5
j_gene: TRBJ2-5
d_gene: .

CDR3aa: CASTAGQHYGTGNTIYF
CDR3nt: TGTGCCAGCACTGCAGGTCAACACTACGGTACTGGAAACACCATATATTTT
len: 17
abundance: .
v_gene: TRBV6-1
j_gene: TRBJ1-3
d_gene: .

CDR3aa: CSVNSANTGELFF
CDR3nt: TGCAGCGTCAACAGTGCGAACACCGGGGAGCTGTTTTTT
len: 13
abundance: many
v_gene: TRBV29-1
j_gene: TRBJ2-2
d_gene: .

CDR3aa: CASSFGRGEQFF
CDR3nt: TGTGCCAGCAGCTTCGGTCGGGGGGAGCAGTTCTTC
len: 12
abundance: many
v_gene: TRBV7-8
j_gene: TRBJ2-1
d_gene: .

CDR3aa: CATNDWNQETQYF
CDR3nt: TGTGCCACCAACGACTGGAACCAAGAGACCCAGTACTTC
len: 13
abundance: many
v_gene: TRBV10-3
j_gene: TRBJ2-5
d_gene: .

CDR3aa: CASSLGLASDEQFF
CDR3nt: TGTGCCAGCAGTTTAGGACTAGCTTCGGACGAGCAGTTCTTC
len: 14
abundance: few
v_gene: TRBV6-5
j_gene: TRBJ2-1
d_gene: TRBD2

CDR3aa: CASRSIAGVNNEQFF
CDR3nt: TGTGCCAGCAGGTCAATAGCGGGAGTGAACAATGAGCAGTTCTTC
len: 15
abundance: many
v_gene: TRBV7-8
j_gene: TRBJ2-1
d_gene: TRBD2

CDR3aa: CASSIGTARETQYF
CDR3nt: TGTGCCAGTAGTATTGGGACAGCCAGAGAGACCCAGTACTTC
len: 14
abundance: .
v_gene: TRBV19
j_gene: TRBJ2-5
d_gene: TRBD1

CDR3aa: CASSLAGGGLADVLTF
CDR3nt: TGCGCCAGCAGCTTGGCCGGTGGGGGCCTGGCCGACGTCCTGACTTTC
len: 16
abundance: .
v_gene: TRBV5-1
j_gene: TRBJ2-6
d_gene: .

CDR3aa: CASSLGDGSSYNEQFF
CDR3nt: TGTGCCAGCAGCTTAGGGGACGGGAGCTCCTACAATGAGCAGTTCTTC
len: 16
abundance: .
v_gene: TRBV7-6
j_gene: TRBJ2-1
d_gene: .

CDR3aa: CASSFGGNGNQPQHF
CDR3nt: TGTGCCAGCAGTTTCGGGGGAAATGGCAATCAGCCCCAGCATTTT
len: 15
abundance: .
v_gene: TRBV27
j_gene: TRBJ1-5
d_gene: .

CDR3aa: CASKSMGLAGSTDTQYF
CDR3nt: TGTGCCAGCAAGAGTATGGGACTAGCGGGGTCAACAGATACGCAGTATTTT
len: 17
abundance: .
v_gene: TRBV6-1
j_gene: TRBJ2-3
d_gene: TRBD2

CDR3aa: CASSLDRGQAGELFF
CDR3nt: TGCGCCAGCAGCTTGGACAGGGGGCAGGCCGGGGAGCTGTTTTTT
len: 15
abundance: many
v_gene: TRBV5-1
j_gene: TRBJ2-2
d_gene: TRBD1

CDR3aa: CASSFRPYNEQFF
CDR3nt: TGCGCCAGCAGCTTTAGGCCCTACAATGAGCAGTTCTTC
len: 13
abundance: few
v_gene: TRBV5-1
j_gene: TRBJ2-1
d_gene: .

CDR3aa: CAWSVGGVEQFF
CDR3nt: TGTGCCTGGAGTGTAGGGGGGGTTGAGCAGTTCTTC
len: 12
abundance: many
v_gene: TRBV30
j_gene: TRBJ2-1
d_gene: .

CDR3aa: CASSVSGTGNTGELFF
CDR3nt: TGTGCCAGCAGCGTGTCCGGGACAGGTAACACCGGGGAGCTGTTTTTT
len: 16
abundance: .
v_gene: TRBV9
j_gene: TRBJ2-2
d_gene: TRBD1

CDR3aa: CASSKDTSRQFF
CDR3nt: TGTGCCAGCAGCAAGGACACCAGCAGGCAGTTCTTC
len: 12
abundance: few
v_gene: TRBV9
j_gene: TRBJ2-1
d_gene: .

CDR3aa: CASSKDGEGVGTEAFF
CDR3nt: TGTGCCAGCAGCAAAGACGGGGAGGGGGTTGGCACTGAAGCTTTCTTT
len: 16
abundance: many
v_gene: TRBV21-1
j_gene: TRBJ1-1
d_gene: .

CDR3aa: CASSETSRYNEQFF
CDR3nt: TGTGCCAGCAGCGAGACTAGCAGATACAATGAGCAGTTCTTC
len: 14
abundance: .
v_gene: TRBV6-1
j_gene: TRBJ2-1
d_gene: TRBD2

CDR3aa: CASTEAGASGLYEQYF
CDR3nt: TGTGCCAGCACCGAAGCTGGGGCTAGCGGTCTCTACGAGCAGTACTTC
len: 16
abundance: few
v_gene: TRBV7-9
j_gene: TRBJ2-7
d_gene: TRBD2

CDR3aa: CASSLVGLAKNIQYF
CDR3nt: TGTGCCAGCAGCTTAGTCGGTCTAGCCAAAAACATTCAGTACTTC
len: 15
abundance: many
v_gene: TRBV11-2
j_gene: TRBJ2-4
d_gene: .

CDR3aa: CASSQLPNTDTQYF
CDR3nt: TGTGCCAGCAGCCAGCTGCCCAACACAGATACGCAGTATTTT
len: 14
abundance: many
v_gene: TRBV14
j_gene: TRBJ2-3
d_gene: .

CDR3aa: CASSRGTTYEQYF
CDR3nt: TGTGCCAGCAGCCGCGGGACAACCTACGAGCAGTACTTC
len: 13
abundance: .
v_gene: TRBV5-4
j_gene: TRBJ2-7
d_gene: .

CDR3aa: CASSNMGGTVGDTIYF
CDR3nt: TGTGCCAGCAGCAACATGGGAGGGACAGTGGGCGACACCATATATTTT
len: 16
abundance: many
v_gene: TRBV3-1
j_gene: TRBJ1-3
d_gene: TRBD1

CDR3aa: CASSQRTGHYEQYF
CDR3nt: TGCGCCAGCAGCCAACGGACAGGGCACTACGAGCAGTACTTC
len: 14
abundance: many
v_gene: TRBV4-3
j_gene: TRBJ2-7
d_gene: TRBD1

CDR3aa: CASSPTLESSYEQYF
CDR3nt: TGTGCCAGCAGCCCCACCCTGGAGAGCTCCTACGAGCAGTACTTC
len: 15
abundance: .
v_gene: TRBV7-8
j_gene: TRBJ2-7
d_gene: .

CDR3aa: CASSAKGQANTGELFF
CDR3nt: TGTGCCAGCAGCGCCAAGGGACAGGCGAACACCGGGGAGCTGTTTTTT
len: 16
abundance: many
v_gene: TRBV9
j_gene: TRBJ2-2
d_gene: TRBD1

CDR3aa: CASRRGTYTGELFF
CDR3nt: TGCGCCAGCCGGAGAGGGACATACACCGGGGAGCTGTTTTTT
len: 14
abundance: many
v_gene: TRBV5-1
j_gene: TRBJ2-2
d_gene: .

CDR3aa: CASSLGQGPDGEKLFF
CDR3nt: TGCGCCAGCAGCTTGGGGCAGGGCCCCGACGGTGAAAAACTGTTTTTT
len: 16
abundance: many
v_gene: TRBV5-1
j_gene: TRBJ1-4
d_gene: .

CDR3aa: CASSIRQGWETQYF
CDR3nt: TGTGCCAGCAGTATAAGGCAGGGCTGGGAGACCCAGTACTTC
len: 14
abundance: many
v_gene: TRBV27
j_gene: TRBJ2-5
d_gene: .

CDR3aa: CASSLGRVVEQYF
CDR3nt: TGTGCCAGCAGCTTAGGAAGGGTCGTCGAGCAGTACTTC
len: 13
abundance: many
v_gene: TRBV7-2
j_gene: TRBJ2-7
d_gene: .

CDR3aa: CASSPRASTGELFF
CDR3nt: TGTGCCAGCAGTCCCCGGGCGAGTACCGGGGAGCTGTTTTTT
len: 14
abundance: few
v_gene: TRBV25-1
j_gene: TRBJ2-2
d_gene: .

CDR3aa: CSVQGGQGAWQPQHF
CDR3nt: TGCAGTGTCCAGGGGGGACAGGGGGCTTGGCAGCCCCAGCATTTT
len: 15
abundance: medium-sized
v_gene: TRBV20-1
j_gene: TRBJ1-5
d_gene: TRBD1

CDR3aa: CASISPGRAFF
CDR3nt: TGTGCCAGCATTAGCCCCGGGCGGGCGTTCTTT
len: 11
abundance: few
v_gene: TRBV28
j_gene: TRBJ1-1
d_gene: .

CDR3aa: CASSLVGDKPQHF
CDR3nt: TGTGCCAGCAGCTTAGTGGGGGATAAGCCCCAGCATTTT
len: 13
abundance: few
v_gene: TRBV7-9
j_gene: TRBJ1-5
d_gene: .

CDR3aa: CASSLRYNEQFF
CDR3nt: TGTGCCAGCAGTCTTAGATACAATGAGCAGTTCTTC
len: 12
abundance: many
v_gene: TRBV2
j_gene: TRBJ2-1
d_gene: .

CDR3aa: CATSRERETQYF
CDR3nt: TGTGCCACCAGCAGAGAACGGGAGACCCAGTACTTC
len: 12
abundance: many
v_gene: TRBV15
j_gene: TRBJ2-5
d_gene: .

CDR3aa: CSVPILNPDTQYF
CDR3nt: TGCAGTGTTCCTATCCTGAATCCAGATACGCAGTATTTT
len: 13
abundance: .
v_gene: TRBV20-1
j_gene: TRBJ2-3
d_gene: .

CDR3aa: CASSPFNEQFF
CDR3nt: TGTGCCAGCAGCCCCTTCAATGAGCAGTTCTTC
len: 11
abundance: few
v_gene: TRBV7-9
j_gene: TRBJ2-1
d_gene: .

CDR3aa: CASSQGGSGTYEQYF
CDR3nt: TGTGCCAGCAGCCAAGGCGGTAGCGGGACCTACGAGCAGTACTTC
len: 15
abundance: .
v_gene: TRBV4-2
j_gene: TRBJ2-7
d_gene: TRBD2

CDR3aa: CASSLAPGNEAFF
CDR3nt: TGCGCCAGCAGCTTGGCCCCCGGTAATGAAGCTTTCTTT
len: 13
abundance: many
v_gene: TRBV5-1
j_gene: TRBJ1-1
d_gene: .

CDR3aa: CASSYSTLAETQYF
CDR3nt: TGTGCCAGCAGTTACTCGACCCTTGCTGAGACCCAGTACTTC
len: 14
abundance: .
v_gene: TRBV6-5
j_gene: TRBJ2-5
d_gene: .

CDR3aa: CASSPGPSQGSVFRPQHF
CDR3nt: TGTGCCAGCAGCCCAGGCCCCTCACAGGGATCGGTCTTTAGGCCCCAGCATTTT
len: 18
abundance: few
v_gene: TRBV11-2
j_gene: TRBJ1-5
d_gene: .

CDR3aa: CASSSPPYRDPKTYEQYF
CDR3nt: TGTGCCAGCAGCTCCCCACCTTACCGGGACCCCAAGACCTACGAGCAGTACTTC
len: 18
abundance: .
v_gene: TRBV11-1
j_gene: TRBJ2-7
d_gene: .

CDR3aa: CASSPGTSDTGELFF
CDR3nt: TGTGCCAGCAGCCCCGGGACTAGCGACACCGGGGAGCTGTTTTTT
len: 15
abundance: medium-sized
v_gene: TRBV3-1
j_gene: TRBJ2-2
d_gene: TRBD2

CDR3aa: CASSQGLGSYEQYF
CDR3nt: TGTGCCAGCAGCCAAGGTCTGGGGAGCTACGAGCAGTACTTC
len: 14
abundance: many
v_gene: TRBV3-1
j_gene: TRBJ2-7
d_gene: .

CDR3aa: CASSYSGETQYF
CDR3nt: TGTGCCAGCAGTTATTCCGGGGAGACCCAGTACTTC
len: 12
abundance: many
v_gene: TRBV6-6
j_gene: TRBJ2-5
d_gene: .

CDR3aa: CASSQDSGRGDEQFF
CDR3nt: TGCGCCAGCAGCCAAGATAGCGGGAGAGGAGATGAGCAGTTCTTC
len: 15
abundance: many
v_gene: TRBV4-1
j_gene: TRBJ2-1
d_gene: TRBD2

CDR3aa: CASSFMKGSHGYTF
CDR3nt: TGTGCCAGCAGTTTCATGAAAGGGAGTCATGGCTACACCTTC
len: 14
abundance: many
v_gene: TRBV12-3/TRBV12-4
j_gene: TRBJ1-2
d_gene: .

CDR3aa: CASSYSSTGASYNEQFF
CDR3nt: TGTGCCAGCAGTTACTCGTCAACAGGGGCCTCCTACAATGAGCAGTTCTTC
len: 17
abundance: many
v_gene: TRBV6-5
j_gene: TRBJ2-1
d_gene: TRBD1

CDR3aa: CASSLHAPGEQYF
CDR3nt: TGTGCCAGCAGCTTACACGCTCCTGGGGAGCAGTACTTC
len: 13
abundance: few
v_gene: TRBV7-2
j_gene: TRBJ2-7
d_gene: .

CDR3aa: CASSLGRSGFYNEQFF
CDR3nt: TGTGCCAGCAGTCTTGGGCGCTCCGGGTTCTACAATGAGCAGTTCTTC
len: 16
abundance: .
v_gene: TRBV28
j_gene: TRBJ2-1
d_gene: .

CDR3aa: CSARVPGGTGELFF
CDR3nt: TGCAGTGCTAGAGTTCCGGGAGGCACCGGGGAGCTGTTTTTT
len: 14
abundance: .
v_gene: TRBV20-1
j_gene: TRBJ2-2
d_gene: TRBD2

CDR3aa: CASSLVGGSETQYF
CDR3nt: TGTGCCAGCAGCTTAGTCGGGGGATCGGAGACCCAGTACTTC
len: 14
abundance: many
v_gene: TRBV7-9
j_gene: TRBJ2-5
d_gene: .

CDR3aa: CASSGGFSPYEQYF
CDR3nt: TGTGCCAGCTCCGGGGGCTTCTCCCCCTACGAGCAGTACTTC
len: 14
abundance: .
v_gene: TRBV18
j_gene: TRBJ2-7
d_gene: .

CDR3aa: CASSEGLAGDEQFF
CDR3nt: TGTGCCAGCAGTGAGGGACTAGCGGGAGATGAGCAGTTCTTC
len: 14
abundance: many
v_gene: TRBV6-4
j_gene: TRBJ2-1
d_gene: TRBD2

CDR3aa: CATSDLNGRAFF
CDR3nt: TGTGCCACCAGTGATTTGAATGGGAGAGCTTTCTTT
len: 12
abundance: many
v_gene: TRBV24-1
j_gene: TRBJ1-1
d_gene: .

CDR3aa: CASSYYPQGISYEQYF
CDR3nt: TGTGCCAGCAGTTATTACCCACAGGGGATATCCTACGAGCAGTACTTC
len: 16
abundance: many
v_gene: TRBV6-2/TRBV6-3
j_gene: TRBJ2-7
d_gene: TRBD1

CDR3aa: CASSPPSDSNEQFF
CDR3nt: TGTGCCAGCAGCCCCCCCAGCGACTCGAATGAGCAGTTCTTC
len: 14
abundance: few
v_gene: TRBV6-1
j_gene: TRBJ2-1
d_gene: .